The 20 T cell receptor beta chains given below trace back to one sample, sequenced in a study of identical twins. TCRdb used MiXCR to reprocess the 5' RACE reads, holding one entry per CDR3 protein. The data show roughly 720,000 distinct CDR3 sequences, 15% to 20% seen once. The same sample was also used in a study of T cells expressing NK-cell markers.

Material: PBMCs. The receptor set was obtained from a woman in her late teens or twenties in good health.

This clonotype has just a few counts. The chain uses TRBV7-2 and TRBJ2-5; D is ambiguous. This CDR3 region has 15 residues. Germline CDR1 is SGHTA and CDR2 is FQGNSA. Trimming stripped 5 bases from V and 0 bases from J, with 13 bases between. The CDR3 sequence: CASSLFGGNQETQYF. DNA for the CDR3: TGTGCCAGCAGCCTCTTCGGCGGTAACCAAGAGACCCAGTACTTC. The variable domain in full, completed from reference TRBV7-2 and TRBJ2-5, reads GAGVSQSPSNKVTEKGKDVELRCDPISGHTALYWYRQSLGQGLEFLIYFQGNSAPDKSGLPSDRFSAERTGGSVSTLTIQRTQQEDSAVYLCASSLFGGNQETQYFGPGTRLLVL.

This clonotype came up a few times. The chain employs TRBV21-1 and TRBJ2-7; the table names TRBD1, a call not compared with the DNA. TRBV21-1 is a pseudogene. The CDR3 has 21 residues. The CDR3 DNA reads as TGTGCCAGCAGCAAAGGGGGAATGATTATCCAGGACAGGAGAAACTCCTACGAGCAGTACTTC. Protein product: CASSKGGMIIQDRRNSYEQYF.

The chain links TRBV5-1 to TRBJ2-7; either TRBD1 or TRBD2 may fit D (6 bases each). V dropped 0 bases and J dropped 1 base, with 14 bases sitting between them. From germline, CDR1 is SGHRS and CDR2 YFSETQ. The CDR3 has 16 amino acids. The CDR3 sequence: CASSLAPGAGSYEQYF. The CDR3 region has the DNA TGCGCCAGCAGCTTGGCCCCGGGGGCTGGGTCCTACGAGCAGTACTTC.

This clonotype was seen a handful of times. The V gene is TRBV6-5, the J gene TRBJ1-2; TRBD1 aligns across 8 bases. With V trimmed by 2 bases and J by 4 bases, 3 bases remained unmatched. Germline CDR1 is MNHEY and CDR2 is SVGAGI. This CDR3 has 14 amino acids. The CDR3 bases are TGTGCCAGCAGTTACGACAGGGGAAGCTATGGCTACACCTTC. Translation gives CASSYDRGSYGYTF.

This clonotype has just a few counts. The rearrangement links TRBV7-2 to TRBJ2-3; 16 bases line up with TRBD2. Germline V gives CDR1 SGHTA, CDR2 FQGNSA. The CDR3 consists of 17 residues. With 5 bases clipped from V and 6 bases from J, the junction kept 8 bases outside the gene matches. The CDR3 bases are TGTGCCAGCAGCCCCGGGACTAGCGGGAGGGCCAGGGATACGCAGTATTTT. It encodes CASSPGTSGRARDTQYF.

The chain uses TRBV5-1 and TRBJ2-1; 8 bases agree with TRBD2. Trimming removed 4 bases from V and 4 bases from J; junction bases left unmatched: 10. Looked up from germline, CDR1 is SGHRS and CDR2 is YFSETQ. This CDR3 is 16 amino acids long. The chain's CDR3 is CASSGLSGGTYNEQFF. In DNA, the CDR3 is TGCGCCAGCAGCGGGTTGTCGGGGGGGACATACAATGAGCAGTTCTTC.

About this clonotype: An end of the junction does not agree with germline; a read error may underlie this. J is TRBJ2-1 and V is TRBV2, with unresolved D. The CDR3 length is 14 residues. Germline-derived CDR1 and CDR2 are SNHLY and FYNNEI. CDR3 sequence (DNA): TGTGCCAGGAGTGGTAGAGGATCCTACAATGAGCAGTTCTTC. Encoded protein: CARSGRGSYNEQFF.

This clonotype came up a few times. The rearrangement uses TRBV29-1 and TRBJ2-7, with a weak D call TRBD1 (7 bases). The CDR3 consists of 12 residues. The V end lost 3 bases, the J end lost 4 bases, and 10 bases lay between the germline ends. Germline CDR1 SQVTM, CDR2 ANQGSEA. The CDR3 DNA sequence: TGCAGCGTTGAGGCAGGGGGGTACGAGCAGTACTTC. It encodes CSVEAGGYEQYF.

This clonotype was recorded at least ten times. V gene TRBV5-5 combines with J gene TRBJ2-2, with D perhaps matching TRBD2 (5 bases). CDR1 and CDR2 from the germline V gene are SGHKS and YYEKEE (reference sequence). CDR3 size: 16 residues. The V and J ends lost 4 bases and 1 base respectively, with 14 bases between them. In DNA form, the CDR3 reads TGTGCCAGCAGCATCCTCTCGGGGAAGAACACCGGGGAGCTGTTTTTT. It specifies CASSILSGKNTGELFF.

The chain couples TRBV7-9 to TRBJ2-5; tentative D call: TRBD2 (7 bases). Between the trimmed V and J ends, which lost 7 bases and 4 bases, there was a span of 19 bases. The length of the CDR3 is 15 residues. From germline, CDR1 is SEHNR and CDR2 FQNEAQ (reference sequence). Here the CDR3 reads CASTPAGATGETQYF. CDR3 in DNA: TGTGCCAGCACCCCTGCGGGGGCGACGGGAGAGACCCAGTACTTC.

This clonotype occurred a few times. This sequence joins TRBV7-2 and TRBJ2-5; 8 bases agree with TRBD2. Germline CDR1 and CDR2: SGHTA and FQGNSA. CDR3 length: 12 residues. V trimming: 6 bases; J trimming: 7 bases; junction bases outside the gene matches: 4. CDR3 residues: CASRLAGGTQYF. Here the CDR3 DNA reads TGTGCCAGCAGGTTGGCGGGGGGGACCCAGTACTTC. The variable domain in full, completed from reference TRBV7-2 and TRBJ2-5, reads GAGVSQSPSNKVTEKGKDVELRCDPISGHTALYWYRQSLGQGLEFLIYFQGNSAPDKSGLPSDRFSAERTGGSVSTLTIQRTQQEDSAVYLCASRLAGGTQYFGPGTRLLVL.

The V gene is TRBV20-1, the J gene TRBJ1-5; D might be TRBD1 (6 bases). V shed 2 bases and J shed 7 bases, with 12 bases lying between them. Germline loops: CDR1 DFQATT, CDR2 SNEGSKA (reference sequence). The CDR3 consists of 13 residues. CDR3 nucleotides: TGCAGTGCTAGAAAAGGGGGAGACCAGCCCCAGCATTTT. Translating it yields CSARKGGDQPQHF.

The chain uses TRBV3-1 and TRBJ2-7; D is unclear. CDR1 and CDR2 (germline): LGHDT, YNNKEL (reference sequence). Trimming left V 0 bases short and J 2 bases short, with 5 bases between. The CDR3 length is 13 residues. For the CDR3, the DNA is TGTGCCAGCAGCCAAGATTTGACCTACGAGCAGTACTTC. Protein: CASSQDLTYEQYF.

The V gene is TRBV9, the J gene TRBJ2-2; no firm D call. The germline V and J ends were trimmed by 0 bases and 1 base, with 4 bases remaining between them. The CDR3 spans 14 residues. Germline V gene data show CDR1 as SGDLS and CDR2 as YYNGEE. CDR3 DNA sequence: TGTGCCAGCAGCGTAGTTCTGAACACCGGGGAGCTGTTTTTT. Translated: CASSVVLNTGELFF.

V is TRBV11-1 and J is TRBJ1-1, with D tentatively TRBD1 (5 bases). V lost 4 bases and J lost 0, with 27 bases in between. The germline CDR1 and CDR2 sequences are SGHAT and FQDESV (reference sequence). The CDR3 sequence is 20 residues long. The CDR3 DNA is TGTGCCAGCAGCTCCTCAGTATTACAGACTGGGGGGAAAATGAACACTGAAGCTTTCTTT. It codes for CASSSSVLQTGGKMNTEAFF.

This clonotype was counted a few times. CDR3 protein: CASSGGLAGGETQYF. The CDR3 DNA sequence: TGTGCCAGCAGCGGAGGGCTAGCGGGAGGAGAGACCCAGTACTTC. The chain links TRBV9 to TRBJ2-5; the match to TRBD2 covers 11 bases. The CDR3 extends over 15 amino acids. With V trimmed by 3 bases and J by 4 bases, 5 bases remained unmatched. Germline CDR1 reads SGDLS; CDR2 reads YYNGEE.

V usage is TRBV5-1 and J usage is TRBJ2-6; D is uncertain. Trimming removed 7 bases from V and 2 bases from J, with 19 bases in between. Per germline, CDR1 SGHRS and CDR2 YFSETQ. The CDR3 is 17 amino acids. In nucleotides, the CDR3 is TGCGCCAGCGGTGATCCGAAAATGGGTGCTGGGGCCAACGTCCTGACTTTC. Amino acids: CASGDPKMGAGANVLTF. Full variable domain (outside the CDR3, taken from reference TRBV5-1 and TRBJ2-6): KAGVTQTPRYLIKTRGQQVTLSCSPISGHRSVSWYQQTPGQGLQFLFEYFSETQRNKGNFPGRFSGRQFSNSRSEMNVSTLELGDSALYLCASGDPKMGAGANVLTFGAGSRLTVL.

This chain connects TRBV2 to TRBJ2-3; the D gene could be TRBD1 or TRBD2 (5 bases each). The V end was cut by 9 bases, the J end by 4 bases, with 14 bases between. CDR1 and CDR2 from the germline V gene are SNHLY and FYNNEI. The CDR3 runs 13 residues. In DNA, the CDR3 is TGTGCCAGACCTATACGGGACCCAGATACGCAGTATTTT. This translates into CARPIRDPDTQYF.

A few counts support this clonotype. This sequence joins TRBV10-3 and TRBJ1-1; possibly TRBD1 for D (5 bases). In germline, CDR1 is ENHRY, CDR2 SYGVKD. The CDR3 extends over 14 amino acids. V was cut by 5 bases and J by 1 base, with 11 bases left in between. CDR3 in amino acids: CAISPTVANTEAFF. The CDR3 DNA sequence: TGTGCCATCAGTCCGACAGTAGCGAACACTGAAGCTTTCTTT.

CDR3 protein: CASSLGSFKGPGLGAREQFF. DNA for the CDR3: TGTGCCAGCAGTTTGGGTTCTTTTAAGGGACCGGGACTAGGGGCTCGTGAGCAGTTCTTC. The gene calls are TRBV12-3 or TRBV12-4 and TRBJ2-1; the match to TRBD2 covers 8 bases. Trimming cost V 3 bases and J 9 bases; bases outside gene matches: 25. This CDR3 has 20 residues.